This is a list of T cell receptor beta chains from one sample in a study of response to subunit inactivated influenza vaccine. TCRdb processed the RT-PCR reads anew with MiXCR; each CDR3 protein has one entry. Of around 300,000 distinct CDR3 sequences listed, about 20% are singletons. The specimen was PBMCs from blood, collected 21 months after vaccination. The source of these receptors is a man between 50 and 70 years old who received an inactivated influenza vaccine. The CDR3 runs from the conserved cysteine through the conserved F or W. The order of the fields is clone size, D gene, V gene, J gene, CDR3 protein, CDR3 DNA. The D gene is left open where the match is weak. Clone size is not always given. Where it is, it says once, few, many or a class for expanded clones.

clone size: few
D gene: .
V gene: TRBV20-1
J gene: TRBJ2-7
CDR3 protein: CSASPVRFSRVNEQYF
CDR3 DNA: TGCAGTGCTAGTCCGGTTCGTTTTTCTAGGGTGAACGAGCAGTACTTC

clone size: few
D gene: .
V gene: TRBV12-3/TRBV12-4
J gene: TRBJ1-3
CDR3 protein: CASSSAGRIYDSGNTIYF
CDR3 DNA: TGTGCCAGCAGTTCCGCGGGCAGAATTTACGACTCTGGAAACACCATATATTTT

clone size: .
D gene: TRBD2
V gene: TRBV29-1
J gene: TRBJ2-5
CDR3 protein: CSVEVGTSGETQYF
CDR3 DNA: TGCAGCGTTGAAGTCGGGACTAGCGGGGAGACCCAGTACTTC

clone size: few
D gene: TRBD1
V gene: TRBV5-1
J gene: TRBJ1-3
CDR3 protein: CASSPTRQGLSTGNTIYF
CDR3 DNA: TGCGCCAGCAGCCCAACCCGACAGGGATTATCGACTGGAAACACCATATATTTT

clone size: .
D gene: .
V gene: TRBV30
J gene: TRBJ1-1
CDR3 protein: CAWSVPSLRNTEAFF
CDR3 DNA: TGTGCCTGGAGTGTGCCATCCCTGAGGAACACTGAAGCTTTCTTT

clone size: few
D gene: TRBD2
V gene: TRBV9
J gene: TRBJ2-7
CDR3 protein: CASSINSGPAYEQYF
CDR3 DNA: TGTGCCAGCAGCATAAATAGCGGGCCCGCCTACGAGCAGTACTTC

clone size: few
D gene: TRBD2
V gene: TRBV29-1
J gene: TRBJ2-1
CDR3 protein: CSVRLAGSYNEQFF
CDR3 DNA: TGCAGCGTGAGACTAGCGGGATCCTACAATGAGCAGTTCTTC

clone size: few
D gene: TRBD1
V gene: TRBV29-1
J gene: TRBJ1-2
CDR3 protein: CSVELQATGYGYTF
CDR3 DNA: TGCAGCGTTGAACTCCAGGCGACAGGGTATGGCTACACCTTC

clone size: .
D gene: TRBD2
V gene: TRBV30
J gene: TRBJ2-4
CDR3 protein: CAWSVRLAGVSKNIQYF
CDR3 DNA: TGTGCCTGGAGTGTGAGACTAGCGGGAGTTTCCAAAAACATTCAGTACTTC

clone size: .
D gene: TRBD1
V gene: TRBV25-1
J gene: TRBJ2-1
CDR3 protein: CASRTGKEQFF
CDR3 DNA: TGTGCCAGCAGGACAGGGAAAGAGCAGTTCTTC

clone size: .
D gene: TRBD2
V gene: TRBV27
J gene: TRBJ2-1
CDR3 protein: CASKPRTGTRIYNEQFF
CDR3 DNA: TGTGCCAGCAAACCGAGGACCGGGACTAGGATCTACAATGAGCAGTTCTTC

clone size: few
D gene: .
V gene: TRBV12-3/TRBV12-4
J gene: TRBJ2-1
CDR3 protein: CASSQLAANEQFF
CDR3 DNA: TGTGCCAGCTCACAGTTAGCGGCGAATGAGCAGTTCTTC

clone size: few
D gene: .
V gene: TRBV20-1
J gene: TRBJ1-6
CDR3 protein: CSGEVWEGRISYNSPLHF
CDR3 DNA: TGCAGTGGAGAGGTCTGGGAAGGGAGGATCTCCTATAATTCACCCCTCCACTTT

clone size: few
D gene: .
V gene: TRBV19
J gene: TRBJ1-2
CDR3 protein: CASTTGRASYGYTF
CDR3 DNA: TGTGCCAGTACTACGGGACGGGCAAGCTATGGCTACACCTTC

clone size: .
D gene: TRBD1
V gene: TRBV12-3/TRBV12-4
J gene: TRBJ2-2
CDR3 protein: CASSFGTGDTGELFF
CDR3 DNA: TGTGCCAGCAGTTTTGGGACAGGGGACACCGGGGAGCTGTTTTTT

clone size: .
D gene: .
V gene: TRBV5-1
J gene: TRBJ1-1
CDR3 protein: CASSPGGTTEAFF
CDR3 DNA: TGCGCCAGCAGCCCGGGTGGGACCACTGAAGCTTTCTTT

clone size: .
D gene: .
V gene: TRBV19
J gene: TRBJ1-5
CDR3 protein: CASNNRVVQPQHF
CDR3 DNA: TGTGCCAGTAACAACAGGGTTGTTCAGCCCCAGCATTTT

clone size: few
D gene: .
V gene: TRBV20-1
J gene: TRBJ2-3
CDR3 protein: CSADQRARTDTQYF
CDR3 DNA: TGCAGTGCTGACCAGCGGGCCCGCACAGATACGCAGTATTTT

clone size: .
D gene: .
V gene: TRBV5-1
J gene: TRBJ1-1
CDR3 protein: CASSLETVNTEAFF
CDR3 DNA: TGCGCCAGCAGCCTAGAGACAGTGAACACTGAAGCTTTCTTT

clone size: .
D gene: .
V gene: TRBV5-1
J gene: TRBJ2-1
CDR3 protein: CASSRHWDRGLDNEQFF
CDR3 DNA: TGCGCCAGCAGCCGTCATTGGGACCGAGGCCTAGACAATGAGCAGTTCTTC

clone size: few
D gene: .
V gene: TRBV20-1
J gene: TRBJ1-3
CDR3 protein: CSARDIYGNTIYF
CDR3 DNA: TGCAGTGCTAGAGATATTTATGGAAACACCATATATTTT